This T cell receptor beta chain was documented in a study of T cells in localized non-small cell lung cancer. Overall study findings and caveats: Median roughly 57 top-100 tumor clones were shared with paired adjacent lung. A denser population of T cells in blood accompanied longer overall survival. Uninvolved nearby lung showed the greatest T cell clonality, exceeding that found in tumor.

The data were produced by immunoSEQ multiplex PCR, yet TCRdb's version contains in-frame clones alone and is incomplete. The table lists around 30,000 clones, around 80% of them singletons. As concerns this clone: Antigen: not known.

Germline V lookup: CDR1 SGHDT, CDR2 YYEEEE. This CDR3 is built from 14 residues. V gave up 0 bases and J gave up 4 bases, with 10 bases separating them. V is TRBV5-6 and J is TRBJ1-1, with TRBD1 as a possible D gene (6 bases). This TCR came from a male donor at least 60 years old with stage II squamous cell lung carcinoma. This specimen consisted of peripheral blood, obtained before any cancer treatment. The chain's CDR3 is CASSLVGGGTEAFF. In DNA form, the CDR3 reads TGTGCCAGCAGCTTGGTTGGGGGCGGCACTGAAGCTTTCTTT.